These T cell receptor beta chains were read from a single sample in a study of cytomegalovirus exposure and HLA in healthy donors. Repertoires were generated with immunoSEQ multiplex PCR, while TCRdb's copy carries only in-frame clones and drops some. There are fewer than 150,000 clones in the sample; around 70% occur only once, and 11% lies in the top ten. Sequenced: PBMCs. The source is a woman aged 45-65 years in good health and CMV-seropositive. Both conserved end residues are part of each CDR3. The D gene is left open where the match is weak. Not all rows give a size; the values are once, few, many and, for expanded clones, a class.

>TRBV27|NA|NA|TRBJ2-3
TGTGCCAGCAGTTTATGGGGCGGGATAAGCACAGATACGCAGTATTTT
CASSLWGGISTDTQYF
>TRBV6-1|TRBD1|NA|TRBJ1-1
TGTGCCAGCAGTGAATCTAGGGGGCGCGGAGCTTTCTTT
CASSESRGRGAFF
>TRBV6-1|TRBD1|few|TRBJ1-1
TGTGCCAGCAGAGAGACAGGGACGGACACTGAAGCTTTCTTT
CASRETGTDTEAFF
>TRBV5-8|NA|NA|TRBJ2-7
TGTGCCAGCAGCGTTAGGGGGCTAGCGAGCTCCGAGCAGTACTTC
CASSVRGLASSEQYF
>TRBV18|NA|NA|TRBJ2-7
TGTGCCAGCTCACTTACTAGAGTAGACTACGAGCAGTACTTC
CASSLTRVDYEQYF
>TRBV6-1|TRBD2|few|TRBJ2-1
TGTGCCAGCAGTGAAGGGCTAGCGGGGTCTAGCTCCTACAATGAGCAGTTCTTC
CASSEGLAGSSSYNEQFF
>TRBV10-3|NA|NA|TRBJ1-1
TGTGCCATCAGTTCGGAGGGGACGAACACTGAAGCTTTCTTT
CAISSEGTNTEAFF
>TRBV7-8|TRBD1|NA|TRBJ1-3
TGTGCCAGCAGCTCCCTAGGACAGGGGGATGGAAACACCATATATTTT
CASSSLGQGDGNTIYF
>TRBV5-6|NA|NA|TRBJ2-6
TGTGCCAGCAGCTTTACAGGGTCTGGGGCCAACGTCCTGACTTTC
CASSFTGSGANVLTF
>TRBV6-1|NA|NA|TRBJ2-7
TGTGCCAGCAGTGAAGGAGGGAGTATCTACGAGCAGTACTTC
CASSEGGSIYEQYF
>TRBV6-5|NA|few|TRBJ1-1
TGTGCCAGCACCGCTGCCTCGGGAACTGAAGCTTTCTTT
CASTAASGTEAFF
>TRBV7-2|NA|NA|TRBJ1-5
TGTGCCAGCAGCTTAAACGGGGTTGGCAATCAGCCCCAGCATTTT
CASSLNGVGNQPQHF
>TRBV9|NA|NA|TRBJ1-5
TGTGCCAGCAGCTCCGATTCAGGGAATCAGCCCCAGCATTTT
CASSSDSGNQPQHF
>TRBV19|TRBD1|NA|TRBJ1-1
TGTGCCAGTAGTCCTGGGACAGGACCAGCTTTCTTT
CASSPGTGPAFF
>TRBV6-5|TRBD1|NA|TRBJ1-5
TGTGCCAGCAGAAGACAGGGGGCAGGTCAGCCCCAGCATTTT
CASRRQGAGQPQHF
>TRBV19|TRBD1|NA|TRBJ1-2
TGTGCCAGTAGTGAACAGGGGGCTGGAGGCTACACCTTC
CASSEQGAGGYTF
>TRBV7-3|TRBD1|NA|TRBJ1-1
TGTGCCAGCCAATTGGGACAGGGGAACACTGAAGCTTTCTTT
CASQLGQGNTEAFF
>TRBV7-2|NA|few|TRBJ1-1
TGTGCCAGCAGCTTAGTTTTATCCCAGATGAACACTGAAGCTTTCTTT
CASSLVLSQMNTEAFF
>TRBV15|NA|NA|TRBJ1-1
TGTGCCACCAGCAGAGATGCAGTACCGAACACTGAAGCTTTCTTT
CATSRDAVPNTEAFF
>TRBV30|NA|NA|TRBJ1-3
TGTGCCTGGAGACACTCTGGAAACACCATATATTTT
CAWRHSGNTIYF
>TRBV6-5|TRBD1|few|TRBJ2-7
TGTGCCAGCAGAACAGGGGGAGAGCAGTACTTC
CASRTGGEQYF
>TRBV19|NA|NA|TRBJ1-5
TGTGCCAGTAGTATCTCGACAGGATACAATCAGCCCCAGCATTTT
CASSISTGYNQPQHF
>TRBV5-1|TRBD1|NA|TRBJ1-1
TGCGCCAGCAGCATAACAGGGGGCGCGACTGAAGCTTTCTTT
CASSITGGATEAFF
>TRBV4-1|TRBD1|NA|TRBJ1-1
TGCGCCAGCAGCCATGCCAGGCGGGACAGGGAAGCTTTCTTT
CASSHARRDREAFF
>TRBV9|TRBD1|few|TRBJ1-3
TGTGCCAGCAGCGTAACCGACAGGGGAGCTGGAAACACCATATATTTT
CASSVTDRGAGNTIYF
>TRBV7-2|TRBD2|NA|TRBJ2-5
TGTGCCAGCAGCTCACGACTAGCGGGAGACCAAGAGACCCAGTACTTC
CASSSRLAGDQETQYF
>TRBV4-2|TRBD1|NA|TRBJ1-2
TGTGCCAGCAGCCAACCTTCGGGACAGGGCGATGGCTACACCTTC
CASSQPSGQGDGYTF
>TRBV5-6|NA|NA|TRBJ1-2
TGTGCCAGCAGCTTGTTTGGTGCGGAGAACTATGGCTACACCTTC
CASSLFGAENYGYTF
>TRBV7-8|NA|NA|TRBJ1-1
TGTGCCAGCAGCTACGTACAGGGCGGAACTGAAGCTTTCTTT
CASSYVQGGTEAFF
>TRBV6-5|NA|NA|TRBJ1-1
TGTGCCAGCAGCGAGTTACAGGGTACGCCTCCCCGAGCTTTCTTT
CASSELQGTPPRAFF
>TRBV4-1|TRBD2|NA|TRBJ2-2
TGCGCCAGCAGCCAAGATTCCGGGGGACTAGGAACCGGGGAGCTGTTTTTT
CASSQDSGGLGTGELFF
>TRBV10-3|NA|NA|TRBJ2-7
TGTGCCATCAGCATCGCGGGGCCCTACGAGCAGTACTTC
CAISIAGPYEQYF
>TRBV9|NA|NA|TRBJ2-1
TGTGCCAGCAGCGCCTTGGGGGGAGCCGTCGATGAGCAGTTCTTC
CASSALGGAVDEQFF
>TRBV7-2|TRBD1|NA|TRBJ1-1
TGTGCCAGCAGCTTGGCGACAGGGGGGACCACTGAAGCTTTCTTT
CASSLATGGTTEAFF
>TRBV5-1|TRBD2|NA|TRBJ2-5
TGCGCCAGCAGCTCGGGACTAGCAAGAGAGACCCAGTACTTC
CASSSGLARETQYF
>TRBV7-9|NA|NA|TRBJ2-5
TGTGCCAGCAGCTTACAGGCCCGGCGGGAAGAGACCCAGTACTTC
CASSLQARREETQYF
>TRBV6-5|TRBD2|NA|TRBJ2-2
TGTGCCAGCAGTTACTCTAGCGGGAGGGGTGCCGGGGAGCTGTTTTTT
CASSYSSGRGAGELFF
>TRBV5-1|NA|NA|TRBJ2-5
TGCGCCAGCAGCCCTAGCGCGGTCCAAGAGACCCAGTACTTC
CASSPSAVQETQYF
>TRBV2|NA|NA|TRBJ2-1
TGTGCCAGCAGGAGAACTCTAGCGTATACCTACAATGAGCAGTTCTTC
CASRRTLAYTYNEQFF
>TRBV5-1|NA|NA|TRBJ2-2
TGCGCCAGCAGCCCCACAGGGAACACCGGGGAGCTGTTTTTT
CASSPTGNTGELFF
>TRBV2|NA|NA|TRBJ1-6
TGTGCCAGCAGCGAGCAGGGCTATAATTCACCCCTCCACTTT
CASSEQGYNSPLHF
>TRBV7-2|TRBD2|NA|TRBJ2-3
TGTGCCAGCAGCGTTACTAGCGGGAACACAGATACGCAGTATTTT
CASSVTSGNTDTQYF
>TRBV28|TRBD1|NA|TRBJ1-2
TGTGCCATAAATTCACCCCGGGACAGTCTCTCTAACTATGGCTACACCTTC
CAINSPRDSLSNYGYTF
>TRBV10-2|NA|NA|TRBJ2-5
TGCGCCAGCAGTGACGTCTCGACTAGGGAGACCCAGTACTTC
CASSDVSTRETQYF
>TRBV5-1|NA|NA|TRBJ1-5
TGCGCCAGCAGCTTCGGGACAAACAATCAGCCCCAGCATTTT
CASSFGTNNQPQHF
>TRBV6-6|TRBD2|NA|TRBJ2-7
TGTGCCAGCAGTTACTTAAGGCTAGCGGGCGAGCAGTACTTC
CASSYLRLAGEQYF
>TRBV6-5|TRBD1|NA|TRBJ2-5
TGTGCCAGCCGTGGACAGGCACAAGAGACCCAGTACTTC
CASRGQAQETQYF
>TRBV4-1|TRBD1|NA|TRBJ1-1
TGCGCCAGCAGATTGGACAGGGGGAACACTGAAGCTTTCTTT
CASRLDRGNTEAFF
>TRBV4-3|NA|NA|TRBJ2-3
TGCGCCAGCAACACCGGGACTCTCACGACAGATACGCAGTATTTT
CASNTGTLTTDTQYF
>TRBV10-2|NA|few|TRBJ1-2
TGCGCCAGCAGTGCACAGGGCGGGGGCTACACCTTC
CASSAQGGGYTF
>TRBV19|TRBD1|NA|TRBJ2-1
TGTGCCAGTGGGGACAGATCCTACAATGAGCAGTTCTTC
CASGDRSYNEQFF
>TRBV4-3|NA|NA|TRBJ2-2
TGCGCCAGCAGCCAAGTGCTGGGGCGCGTGGACACCGGGGAGCTGTTTTTT
CASSQVLGRVDTGELFF
>TRBV5-5|NA|NA|TRBJ2-7
TGTGCCAGCAGCTTGGACGGGATTAACGAGCAGTACTTC
CASSLDGINEQYF
>TRBV4-3|TRBD2|few|TRBJ2-1
TGCGCCAGCAGCCCGGGGACTAGCATGGTTGAGCAGTTCTTC
CASSPGTSMVEQFF
>TRBV12-5|NA|NA|TRBJ2-1
TGTGCTTGCGGTGGGAGCTCCTACAATGAGCAGTTCTTC
CACGGSSYNEQFF